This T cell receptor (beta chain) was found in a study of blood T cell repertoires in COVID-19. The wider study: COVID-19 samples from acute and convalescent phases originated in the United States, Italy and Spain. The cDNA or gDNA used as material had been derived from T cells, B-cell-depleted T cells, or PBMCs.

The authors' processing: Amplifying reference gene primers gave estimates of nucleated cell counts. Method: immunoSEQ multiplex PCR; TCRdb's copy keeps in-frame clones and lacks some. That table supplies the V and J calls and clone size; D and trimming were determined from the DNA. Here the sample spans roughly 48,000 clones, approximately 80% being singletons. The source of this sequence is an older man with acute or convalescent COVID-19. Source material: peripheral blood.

The CDR3 bases are TGTGCCAGCAGGGCAGTACAGAGTTACTATAATTCACCCCTCCACTTT. It yields the protein CASRAVQSYYNSPLHF. The chain links TRBV7-8 to TRBJ1-6; D is uncertain. This CDR3 is built from 16 residues. Germline V gives CDR1 SGHVS, CDR2 FQNEAQ. Between the trimmed V and J ends, which lost 6 bases and 3 bases, there was a span of 15 bases.